This TCR beta chain is drawn from a study of blood T cell repertoires in COVID-19. Study at large: Acute and convalescent COVID-19 specimens originated in the United States, Italy and Spain.

J gave up 8 bases and V 8 bases, and 5 bases lay outside the gene matches. CDR3 size: 13 residues. Looked up from germline, CDR1 is LNHDA and CDR2 is SQIVND (reference sequence). Methods used by the authors: Amplified reference gene primers provided the basis for estimating nucleated cell counts. Sequencing used immunoSEQ multiplex PCR; TCRdb keeps in-frame clones, though not all of them. V and J calls and clone size are those listed in that table; D and trimming were worked out from the DNA. The sample shows over 95,000 clones, 70% to 90% of them seen only once. The receptor was derived from a man aged 35-49 years with acute or convalescent COVID-19. The sample consisted of peripheral blood. This chain joins TRBV19 and TRBJ1-4, with 10 bases identical to TRBD1. The CDR3 loop reads CASRQGAGEKLFF. The DNA of the CDR3 is TGTGCCAGTCGACAGGGGGCCGGGGAAAAACTGTTTTTT.